This T cell receptor (beta chain) was documented in a study of regulatory T cells in long-lasting Graves disease. Findings of the study overall: Accuracy might have suffered from few samples. There was favoring of TRBV28, TRBJ1-2 and TRBJ2-5 in persistent disease.

Described time point: persistent/refractory GD, antithyroid drugs over 5 years with positive TRAb. RNA isolated from PBMCs was used to make the TCR library. Investigators prepared the TCR beta libraries by applying iRepertoire HTBI primers and Arm-PCR of CDR3 regions. In the original analysis: The identification of 50 to 65 TRBV and approximately 13 TRBJ segments was made across samples. Each CDR3 protein is one row after TCRdb ran MiXCR on the multiplex PCR reads. The V and J calls here are based on TCRdb, not the publication. This sample has a few hundred thousand distinct CDR3 sequences; around a fifth occur once, and the top ten carry 7.1%. This clonotype appeared many times. What it binds is unknown. The CDR3 extends over 13 amino acids. Trimming left V 5 bases short and J 7 bases short, with 14 bases between.

The specimen comprised peripheral blood mononuclear cells (PBMCs), sampled when the disease was refractory, from a patient treated with antithyroid drugs. The TCR comes from a female donor with Graves disease. J is TRBJ2-5 and V is TRBV12-3 or TRBV12-4; D not certain. Here the CDR3 DNA reads TGTGCCAGCAGTAAGACCATGCCCGGGACCCAGTACTTC. It specifies CASSKTMPGTQYF.